The T cell receptor (beta chain) described here comes from a study of T-cell memory formation after mild COVID-19. 5'RACE with constant-segment primers yielded barcoded, UMI-tagged TCR alpha and TCR beta cDNA libraries. Using its own MiXCR run on the 5' RACE reads, TCRdb lists one record per CDR3 protein. Of about 470,000 distinct CDR3 sequences in the sample, roughly 25% were seen once. In the case of this clonotype: Its antigen remains unknown.

Trimming removed 6 bases from V and 4 bases from J; junction bases left unmatched: 6. The CDR3 is 15 residues long. Findings of the study overall: Mainly in CM and EM were contracting CD4+ clones; CD8+ were in EMRA.

The V gene is TRBV12-3 or TRBV12-4, the J gene TRBJ2-2, with TRBD2 matching 9 bases. The sequenced material came from PBMCs or a T cell subset sorted from them (not recorded which). This TCR came from an adult woman who had mild COVID-19 (a few samples of this study predate the infection). Cell type and time point are not known. DNA of the CDR3: TGTGCCAGCAGAACCCGCGGGGGGGTCACCGGGGAGCTGTTTTTT. The encoded protein is CASRTRGGVTGELFF.